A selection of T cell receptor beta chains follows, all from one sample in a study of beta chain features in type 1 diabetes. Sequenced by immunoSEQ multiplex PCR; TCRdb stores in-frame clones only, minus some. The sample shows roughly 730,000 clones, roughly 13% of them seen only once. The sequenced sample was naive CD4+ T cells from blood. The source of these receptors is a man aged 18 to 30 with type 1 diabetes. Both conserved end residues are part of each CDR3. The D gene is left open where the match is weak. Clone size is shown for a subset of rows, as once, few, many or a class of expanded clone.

cdr3_aa: CASSQDRTSNYGYTF; cdr3_nt: TGTGCCAGCAGCCAAGACCGGACATCAAACTATGGCTACACCTTC; v_call: TRBV14; j_call: TRBJ1-2; d_call: -; clone_size: -
cdr3_aa: CASSSAHSGGSYEQYF; cdr3_nt: TGTGCCAGCAGTTCCGCCCATTCAGGGGGCTCCTACGAGCAGTACTTC; v_call: TRBV6-5; j_call: TRBJ2-7; d_call: TRBD1; clone_size: -
cdr3_aa: CASLAGGKETQYF; cdr3_nt: TGTGCCAGCCTAGCGGGGGGGAAAGAGACCCAGTACTTC; v_call: TRBV10-3; j_call: TRBJ2-5; d_call: TRBD2; clone_size: few
cdr3_aa: CASSFGRGLAKNIQYF; cdr3_nt: TGTGCCAGCAGTTTCGGCAGGGGTCTAGCCAAAAACATTCAGTACTTC; v_call: TRBV27; j_call: TRBJ2-4; d_call: -; clone_size: -
cdr3_aa: CASSFTGAEEQFF; cdr3_nt: TGTGCCAGCAGTTTTACAGGGGCAGAGGAGCAGTTCTTC; v_call: TRBV7-8; j_call: TRBJ2-1; d_call: TRBD1; clone_size: few
cdr3_aa: CASSLVVSPLHF; cdr3_nt: TGTGCCAGCAGCTTAGTGGTTTCACCCCTCCACTTT; v_call: TRBV7-2; j_call: TRBJ1-6; d_call: -; clone_size: -
cdr3_aa: CASSQGPGVGYTF; cdr3_nt: TGCGCCAGCAGCCAAGGGCCAGGGGTTGGCTACACCTTC; v_call: TRBV4-1; j_call: TRBJ1-2; d_call: -; clone_size: few
cdr3_aa: CASSDRDLSYEQYF; cdr3_nt: TGTGCCAGCAGCGACAGGGACCTGTCCTACGAGCAGTACTTC; v_call: TRBV13; j_call: TRBJ2-7; d_call: TRBD1; clone_size: -
cdr3_aa: CASGRTTNEKLFF; cdr3_nt: TGTGCCTCAGGTCGGACGACTAATGAAAAACTGTTTTTT; v_call: TRBV7-9; j_call: TRBJ1-4; d_call: -; clone_size: few
cdr3_aa: CASSGTVNTEAFF; cdr3_nt: TGTGCCAGTAGTGGAACAGTGAACACTGAAGCTTTCTTT; v_call: TRBV19; j_call: TRBJ1-1; d_call: -; clone_size: few
cdr3_aa: CASSPPGNTEAFF; cdr3_nt: TGTGCCAGTAGTCCGCCAGGGAACACTGAAGCTTTCTTT; v_call: TRBV19; j_call: TRBJ1-1; d_call: -; clone_size: -
cdr3_aa: CSVTGGAGEQYF; cdr3_nt: TGCAGCGTTACAGGGGGCGCGGGGGAGCAGTACTTC; v_call: TRBV29-1; j_call: TRBJ2-7; d_call: TRBD1; clone_size: few
cdr3_aa: CASSIGTAYYGYTF; cdr3_nt: TGTGCCAGCAGCATCGGGACAGCCTACTATGGCTACACCTTC; v_call: TRBV16; j_call: TRBJ1-2; d_call: TRBD1; clone_size: -
cdr3_aa: CASSGIMNTEAFF; cdr3_nt: TGTGCCAGCAGTGGGATCATGAACACTGAAGCTTTCTTT; v_call: TRBV9; j_call: TRBJ1-1; d_call: -; clone_size: few
cdr3_aa: CSVGQGREKLFF; cdr3_nt: TGCAGCGTTGGACAGGGAAGAGAAAAACTGTTTTTT; v_call: TRBV29-1; j_call: TRBJ1-4; d_call: TRBD1; clone_size: few
cdr3_aa: CSVGVDGLNTEAFF; cdr3_nt: TGCAGCGTTGGGGTCGACGGACTGAACACTGAAGCTTTCTTT; v_call: TRBV29-1; j_call: TRBJ1-1; d_call: -; clone_size: few
cdr3_aa: CSVEGGQGLGEQYF; cdr3_nt: TGCAGCGTTGAGGGTGGACAGGGGTTGGGGGAGCAGTACTTC; v_call: TRBV29-1; j_call: TRBJ2-7; d_call: TRBD1; clone_size: few
cdr3_aa: CASSHRDRAMNEQFF; cdr3_nt: TGTGCCAGCAGCCACCGGGACAGGGCAATGAATGAGCAGTTCTTC; v_call: TRBV28; j_call: TRBJ2-1; d_call: TRBD1; clone_size: few
cdr3_aa: CASSTRQMNTEAFF; cdr3_nt: TGTGCCAGCAGCACACGACAGATGAACACTGAAGCTTTCTTT; v_call: TRBV13; j_call: TRBJ1-1; d_call: -; clone_size: -
cdr3_aa: CAWSSRGQEKLFF; cdr3_nt: TGTGCCTGGAGTTCCAGGGGGCAGGAAAAACTGTTTTTT; v_call: TRBV30; j_call: TRBJ1-4; d_call: TRBD1; clone_size: -
cdr3_aa: CASRPTGRNTIYF; cdr3_nt: TGTGCCAGCAGGCCGACAGGGAGAAACACCATATATTTT; v_call: TRBV28; j_call: TRBJ1-3; d_call: TRBD1; clone_size: -
cdr3_aa: CASSPGQPSITF; cdr3_nt: TGTGCCAGCTCACCGGGACAGCCGTCCATCACCTTC; v_call: TRBV18; j_call: TRBJ1-2; d_call: TRBD1; clone_size: few
cdr3_aa: CASSFGTDTGELFF; cdr3_nt: TGCGCCAGCAGCTTTGGGACAGACACCGGGGAGCTGTTTTTT; v_call: TRBV5-1; j_call: TRBJ2-2; d_call: TRBD1; clone_size: few
cdr3_aa: CASSPTTGNNQPQHF; cdr3_nt: TGTGCCAGCTCACCAACGACAGGGAACAATCAGCCCCAGCATTTT; v_call: TRBV18; j_call: TRBJ1-5; d_call: TRBD1; clone_size: -
cdr3_aa: CASSTDRGGSPLHF; cdr3_nt: TGTGCCAGCAGCACCGACAGGGGAGGTTCACCCCTCCACTTT; v_call: TRBV2; j_call: TRBJ1-6; d_call: TRBD1; clone_size: -
cdr3_aa: CASSQESTNSPLHF; cdr3_nt: TGTGCCAGCAGCCAAGAGTCAACTAATTCACCCCTCCACTTT; v_call: TRBV14; j_call: TRBJ1-6; d_call: -; clone_size: few
cdr3_aa: CASSINRQSYEQYF; cdr3_nt: TGTGCCAGTAGTATCAACCGACAGTCCTACGAGCAGTACTTC; v_call: TRBV19; j_call: TRBJ2-7; d_call: -; clone_size: -
cdr3_aa: CASSQEGRGNTEAFF; cdr3_nt: TGTGCCAGCAGCCAAGAGGGCAGGGGAAACACTGAAGCTTTCTTT; v_call: TRBV14; j_call: TRBJ1-1; d_call: -; clone_size: -
cdr3_aa: CASSLTGGPHYGYTF; cdr3_nt: TGTGCCAGCAGCTTGACAGGGGGACCCCACTATGGCTACACCTTC; v_call: TRBV11-2; j_call: TRBJ1-2; d_call: TRBD1; clone_size: few
cdr3_aa: CASRTGLSSYNEQFF; cdr3_nt: TGTGCCAGCAGAACAGGGCTAAGCTCCTACAATGAGCAGTTCTTC; v_call: TRBV6-5; j_call: TRBJ2-1; d_call: -; clone_size: -
cdr3_aa: CAISERDSLGQPQHF; cdr3_nt: TGTGCCATCAGTGAGCGGGACAGCCTGGGGCAGCCCCAGCATTTT; v_call: TRBV10-3; j_call: TRBJ1-5; d_call: TRBD1; clone_size: -
cdr3_aa: CASSSQGPGWGYTF; cdr3_nt: TGTGCCAGCAGCTCCCAGGGACCTGGATGGGGCTACACCTTC; v_call: TRBV7-9; j_call: TRBJ1-2; d_call: -; clone_size: -
cdr3_aa: CASSESRSPEEAFF; cdr3_nt: TGTGCCAGCAGTGAATCCCGCTCACCCGAGGAAGCTTTCTTT; v_call: TRBV25-1; j_call: TRBJ1-1; d_call: -; clone_size: -
cdr3_aa: CASSGAEETQYF; cdr3_nt: TGTGCCAGCAGTGGGGCCGAAGAGACCCAGTACTTC; v_call: TRBV6-1; j_call: TRBJ2-5; d_call: -; clone_size: few
cdr3_aa: CASSWTGTGHNEQFF; cdr3_nt: TGTGCCAGCAGCTGGACCGGGACAGGCCACAATGAGCAGTTCTTC; v_call: TRBV7-9; j_call: TRBJ2-1; d_call: TRBD1; clone_size: -
cdr3_aa: CASRTGAGYQPQHF; cdr3_nt: TGTGCCAGTAGGACAGGGGCTGGATATCAGCCCCAGCATTTT; v_call: TRBV28; j_call: TRBJ1-5; d_call: TRBD1; clone_size: -
cdr3_aa: CASSLEGGPYEQYF; cdr3_nt: TGTGCCAGCAGCTTAGAGGGGGGACCCTACGAGCAGTACTTC; v_call: TRBV11-1; j_call: TRBJ2-7; d_call: -; clone_size: -
cdr3_aa: CASRAGTDREQYF; cdr3_nt: TGTGCCAGCAGAGCCGGGACAGATCGCGAGCAGTACTTC; v_call: TRBV6-1; j_call: TRBJ2-7; d_call: TRBD1; clone_size: -
cdr3_aa: CALQPRTTEAFF; cdr3_nt: TGTGCCTTACAGCCAAGAACAACTGAAGCTTTCTTT; v_call: TRBV30; j_call: TRBJ1-1; d_call: -; clone_size: few
cdr3_aa: CASSVEGQGGSPLHF; cdr3_nt: TGTGCCAGCAGCGTAGAGGGGCAGGGTGGTTCACCCCTCCACTTT; v_call: TRBV9; j_call: TRBJ1-6; d_call: -; clone_size: few
cdr3_aa: CASSLRDTEAFF; cdr3_nt: TGCGCCAGCAGCTTGAGGGACACTGAAGCTTTCTTT; v_call: TRBV5-1; j_call: TRBJ1-1; d_call: -; clone_size: few
cdr3_aa: CATSRDRSSGGQPQHF; cdr3_nt: TGTGCCACCAGCAGAGATAGGAGTTCAGGGGGTCAGCCCCAGCATTTT; v_call: TRBV15; j_call: TRBJ1-5; d_call: TRBD1; clone_size: -
cdr3_aa: CASSLEGAGYGYTF; cdr3_nt: TGTGCCAGCAGTTTAGAGGGGGCGGGCTATGGCTACACCTTC; v_call: TRBV28; j_call: TRBJ1-2; d_call: TRBD1; clone_size: -
cdr3_aa: CASSLSGSTEAFF; cdr3_nt: TGTGCCAGCAGCCTGAGCGGATCCACTGAAGCTTTCTTT; v_call: TRBV7-8; j_call: TRBJ1-1; d_call: -; clone_size: -
cdr3_aa: CAWSGSGRTEAFF; cdr3_nt: TGTGCCTGGAGTGGCTCAGGGAGGACTGAAGCTTTCTTT; v_call: TRBV30; j_call: TRBJ1-1; d_call: -; clone_size: few
cdr3_aa: CASSGEGGLRTEAFF; cdr3_nt: TGCGCCAGCAGCGGAGAAGGGGGCTTAAGGACTGAAGCTTTCTTT; v_call: TRBV5-1; j_call: TRBJ1-1; d_call: TRBD1; clone_size: -
cdr3_aa: CASSPEAGGTDTQYF; cdr3_nt: TGTGCCAGCAGTCCCGAGGCAGGGGGCACAGATACGCAGTATTTT; v_call: TRBV6-4; j_call: TRBJ2-3; d_call: -; clone_size: -
cdr3_aa: CASRLQGATPYGYTF; cdr3_nt: TGTGCCAGCAGATTACAGGGGGCGACTCCCTATGGCTACACCTTC; v_call: TRBV27; j_call: TRBJ1-2; d_call: TRBD1; clone_size: few
cdr3_aa: CASRTRGSSYEQYF; cdr3_nt: TGTGCCAGCCGTACCAGGGGTAGCTCCTACGAGCAGTACTTC; v_call: TRBV6-5; j_call: TRBJ2-7; d_call: -; clone_size: -